This entry features one TCR beta chain sequence. The antigen is undetermined. The germline CDR1 and CDR2 sequences are SQVTM and ANQGSEA. The CDR3 covers 14 residues. Deletions cut 4 bases from V and 0 bases from J, with 12 bases between. By flow cytometry, patients selected for sequencing had shown an expansion of CD8+CD57+ cells. The patients all had a severe acquired aplastic anemia diagnosis. No patient had been given any therapy when blood was sampled. The data originate from a study of CD8+CD57+ T cells in acquired aplastic anemia. Study background: DNA per sorted CD4+ or CD8+ sample ranged about 0.2 to 30 ug, averaging roughly 3.2 ug. Study-level results: Patients and controls shared roughly 28 CD8+ CDR3 sequences, which appeared highly expressed in patients and within their immunodominant clones.

Genomic DNA, serving as template, underwent TCR beta VDJ and CDR3 profiling. TCRdb redid the calling of the reads with MiXCR, one entry per CDR3 protein. This sample has 150,000 to 200,000 distinct CDR3 sequences, with about 50% found just once. The material sequenced was sorted CD4+, CD8+, or CD8+CD57+ T cells (not recorded which) from PBMCs. The chain uses TRBV29-1 and TRBJ2-5; D gene unclear. The sequence derives from a human donor with aplastic anemia. The chain's CDR3 is CSVARVGYQETQYF. The CDR3 DNA reads as TGCAGCGTTGCCCGGGTGGGGTACCAAGAGACCCAGTACTTC.